The 9 T cell receptor beta chains reported below all come from one sample, sequenced in a study of blood T cell repertoires in COVID-19. Here immunoSEQ multiplex PCR was the method, and the copy in TCRdb shows in-frame clones only, minus some. The sample shows approximately 260,000 clones, roughly 86% of them seen only once. The source material was peripheral blood. The receptor source for this set is a man aged 18 to 29 with active or convalescent COVID-19.

The chain carries TRBV30 and TRBJ2-7, with 8 positions matching TRBD1. With 5 bases clipped from V and 4 bases from J, the junction kept 13 bases outside the gene matches. The CDR3 runs 15 residues. Germline CDR1 is GTSNPN and CDR2 is SVGIG (reference sequence). The CDR3 region has the DNA TGTGCCTGGCGGTACAGGGGGTCGAGGAGTTACGAGCAGTACTTC. Its translation: CAWRYRGSRSYEQYF. Looking up the rest from reference TRBV30 and TRBJ2-7 gives the full variable domain: SQTIHQWPATLVQPVGSPLSLECTVEGTSNPNLYWYRQAAGRGLQLLFYSVGIGQISSEVPQNLSASRPQDRQFILSSKKLLLSDSGFYLCAWRYRGSRSYEQYFGPGTRLTVT.

The sample holds a few counts of this clone. The chain's CDR3 is CASSEGSRTGGNQPQHF. CDR3 coding DNA: TGTGCCAGCAGCGAGGGATCTCGGACAGGGGGGAATCAGCCCCAGCATTTT. The V call is TRBV2, the J call TRBJ1-5, with 10 bases lining up with TRBD1. Germline assignment: CDR1 SNHLY and CDR2 FYNNEI. Trimming at V came to 6 bases and at J to 4 bases, leaving 12 bases not matched to a gene. The CDR3 is made up of 17 amino acids.

This chain connects TRBV4-1 to TRBJ1-1; D gene unclear. Looked up from germline, CDR1 is MGHRA and CDR2 is YSYEKL. Trimming shortened V by 0 bases and J by 6 bases, and 14 bases separated the two germline ends. The CDR3 has 15 residues. The CDR3 coding sequence is TGCGCCAGCAGCCAAGACCCTTTATCGGGGTCTGAAGCTTTCTTT. Its protein is CASSQDPLSGSEAFF.

This chain connects TRBV2 to TRBJ1-2; 7 bases agree with TRBD1. CDR3 size: 13 residues. Germline loops: CDR1 SNHLY, CDR2 FYNNEI. Losses at the gene ends were 6 bases for V and 5 bases for J; bases not matched to a gene: 6. CDR3 region: CASRETGQYGYTF. CDR3 sequence (DNA): TGTGCCAGCAGGGAGACAGGGCAGTATGGCTACACCTTC.

V is TRBV11-2 and J is TRBJ1-2; TRBD1 might be the D (6 bases). The germline V gene encodes CDR1 SGHAT and CDR2 FQNNGV. The CDR3 covers 17 residues. Between the trimmed V and J ends, which lost 3 bases and 5 bases, there was a span of 22 bases. The chain's CDR3 is CASSFPGGRQLAYGYTF. The CDR3 bases are TGTGCCAGCAGCTTCCCGGGGGGGCGGCAGCTCGCTTATGGCTACACCTTC. The full variable domain, completed using reference TRBV11-2 and TRBJ1-2, is EAGVAQSPRYKIIEKRQSVAFWCNPISGHATLYWYQQILGQGPKLLIQFQNNGVVDDSQLPKDRFSAERLKGVDSTLKIQPAKLEDSAVYLCASSFPGGRQLAYGYTFGSGTRLTVV.

The rearrangement joins TRBV30 to TRBJ1-3; no reliable D call. The CDR3 is 13 residues long. CDR1 is GTSNPN and CDR2 is SVGIG in the germline V gene (reference sequence). V lost 0 bases, J lost 4 bases, and 7 bases lay in between. CDR3 protein: CAWSVNQGNTIYF. The CDR3 coding sequence is TGTGCCTGGAGTGTAAACCAGGGAAACACCATATATTTT.

The chain links TRBV7-9 to TRBJ1-4, with 7 bases matching TRBD1. The V gene end was trimmed by 5 bases and the J gene end by 8 bases; junction bases not matched to a gene: 5. In germline, CDR1 is SEHNR, CDR2 FQNEAQ (reference sequence). This CDR3 region has 13 residues. The CDR3 here is CASSATGPEKLFF. The CDR3 bases are TGTGCCAGCAGCGCGACAGGGCCCGAAAAACTGTTTTTT.

The rearrangement joins TRBV10-3 to TRBJ1-5, with D hard to call. V shed 6 bases and J shed 11 bases, with 11 bases lying between them. Germline V gene data show CDR1 as ENHRY and CDR2 as SYGVKD. The CDR3 is made up of 11 amino acids. CDR3 DNA: TGTGCCATCAGCGACTCTACGACCCAGCATTTT. It yields the protein CAISDSTTQHF.

This clone was counted only a few times. The gene calls are TRBV24-1 and TRBJ2-2, with D perhaps matching TRBD2 (6 bases). The CDR3 has 14 residues. The V and J ends lost 4 bases and 4 bases respectively, with 9 bases between them. Germline values: CDR1 KGHDR, CDR2 SFDVKD. The CDR3 spells CATSDPGSTGELFF. The CDR3 DNA follows: TGTGCCACCAGTGACCCCGGGAGCACCGGGGAGCTGTTTTTT.